The table lists the clone carrying this T cell receptor (beta chain) with many counts. V lost 6 bases and J lost 5; bases outside the gene matches: 3. The CDR3 is 14 residues long. Authors of the study amplified TCR beta CDR3 regions from RNA transcripts. Initially, a first-round RT-PCR of the TCR CDR3 employed the HTBI primer set. Via MiXCR, TCRdb re-called the multiplex PCR reads, giving one row per CDR3 protein. Of hundreds of thousands of distinct CDR3 sequences listed, about 15% are singletons. The sample originates from a study of T cells in Graves' hyperthyroidism and ophthalmopathy. The material sequenced was blood. The source is a woman in her sixties with Graves' ophthalmopathy. The V and J genes are TRBV12-3 or TRBV12-4 and TRBJ2-7, with 14 bases identical to TRBD2. The CDR3 DNA reads as TGTGCCAGCAGGGGGACTAGCGGGAGTAACGAGCAGTACTTC. It codes for CASRGTSGSNEQYF.